Presented here are 20 T cell receptor beta chains from one specimen sequenced in a study of CD8 T cells in Susac syndrome. RNA totalling about 0.45 to 1 ug underwent reverse transcription with random hexamers. TCRdb redid the calling of the immunoSEQ multiplex PCR reads with MiXCR, one entry per CDR3 protein. Of about 200,000 distinct CDR3 sequences listed, roughly 94% are singletons. The sequenced material came from CD4+ T cells from PBMCs. The receptors shown here come from a human donor with multiple sclerosis.

The chain carries TRBV29-1 and TRBJ2-7; weak D call: TRBD2 (6 bases). Trimming left V 6 bases short and J 2 bases short, with 11 bases between. Germline V CDR1 and CDR2: SQVTM, ANQGSEA. This CDR3 is built from 12 residues. CDR3: CSVSGGTYEQYF. CDR3 sequence (DNA): TGCAGCGTGTCCGGGGGTACCTACGAGCAGTACTTC.

The chain is built from TRBV5-6 and TRBJ1-6; D is possibly TRBD1 (5 bases). The CDR3 has 14 amino acids. Germline V lookup: CDR1 SGHDT, CDR2 YYEEEE. V was pared by 4 bases and J by 5 bases, with 10 bases between. CDR3 loop: CASSPGRNNSPLHF. The CDR3 DNA follows: TGTGCCAGCAGCCCGGGACGGAATAATTCACCCCTCCACTTT.

The gene calls are TRBV29-1 and TRBJ1-3; D not certain. The germline V and J ends were trimmed by 7 bases and 1 base, with 14 bases remaining between them. Germline lookup yields CDR1 SQVTM and CDR2 ANQGSEA. This CDR3 contains 14 residues. This chain's CDR3 is CSAKDGPSGNTIYF. The CDR3 DNA is TGCAGCGCAAAAGACGGACCATCTGGAAACACCATATATTTT.

The rearrangement uses TRBV7-9 and TRBJ1-2, with TRBD1 matching over 7 bases. Per germline, CDR1 SEHNR and CDR2 FQNEAQ (reference sequence). V trimming: 11 bases; J trimming: 0 bases; junction bases outside the gene matches: 6. There are 13 residues in the CDR3. Here the CDR3 DNA reads TGTGCCGGCGGGGACAGAACTAACTATGGCTACACCTTC. This sequence encodes CAGGDRTNYGYTF. The entire variable domain, with the rest obtained from reference TRBV7-9 and TRBJ1-2, is as follows: DTGVSQNPRHKITKRGQNVTFRCDPISEHNRLYWYRQTLGQGPEFLTYFQNEAQLEKSRLLSDRFSAERPKGSFSTLEIQRTEQGDSAMYLCAGGDRTNYGYTFGSGTRLTVV.

The rearrangement joins TRBV6-2 or TRBV6-3 to TRBJ1-1, with D hard to call. This CDR3 comprises 11 residues. Germline V gene lookup returns CDR1 MNHEY and CDR2 SVGEGT. The V end lost 10 bases, the J end lost 3 bases, and 9 bases lay between the germline ends. Written as DNA, the CDR3 is TGTGCCACCACGTGGGACACTGAAGCTTTCTTT. Amino acid sequence: CATTWDTEAFF.

This rearrangement joins TRBV12-3 or TRBV12-4 to TRBJ2-2; D could derive from TRBD1 or TRBD2 (5 bases each). The length of the CDR3 is 12 residues. Trimming took off 6 bases at V and 4 bases at J, with 6 bases between the two ends. CDR3 loop: CASRRGTGELFF. The CDR3 DNA reads as TGTGCCAGCAGGAGGGGCACCGGGGAGCTGTTTTTT.

The CDR3 coding sequence is TGTGCCAGCAGTGGAACCGAAGGGACTGAAGCTTTCTTT. Residues: CASSGTEGTEAFF. This sequence joins TRBV12-3 or TRBV12-4 and TRBJ1-1; D gene ambiguous. With 5 bases removed from V and 5 bases from J, the gap between germline ends came to 12 bases. There are 13 residues in the CDR3.

The rearrangement uses TRBV29-1 and TRBJ2-5; a weak D match, TRBD1 (6 bases). Germline assignment: CDR1 SQVTM and CDR2 ANQGSEA. The CDR3 loop spans 15 amino acids. The V end was cut by 4 bases, the J end by 2 bases, with 17 bases between. The CDR3 sequence: CSVGQGSGYQETQYF. The CDR3 DNA follows: TGCAGCGTTGGGCAGGGGAGTGGGTATCAAGAGACCCAGTACTTC.

J is TRBJ1-5 and V is TRBV30; D is unresolved. Trimming pared 2 bases from V and 5 bases from J, leaving 10 bases between. The CDR3 extends over 13 amino acids. CDR1 is GTSNPN and CDR2 is SVGIG in the germline V gene (reference sequence). The CDR3 region is CAWSPTPHQPQHF. CDR3 in DNA: TGTGCCTGGAGTCCAACACCGCATCAGCCCCAGCATTTT.

The chain carries TRBV12-3 or TRBV12-4 and TRBJ1-6; D not resolved. CDR3 size: 13 residues. V lost 2 bases, J lost 12 bases, and 11 bases lay in between. CDR3 region: CASSLRRQEPLHF. DNA of the CDR3: TGTGCCAGCAGTTTAAGGCGCCAAGAACCCCTCCACTTT.

The chain employs TRBV7-2 and TRBJ1-2; D uncertain. Germline CDR1 reads SGHTA; CDR2 reads FQGNSA. V dropped 1 base and J dropped 5 bases, with 17 bases sitting between them. The CDR3 consists of 16 residues. CDR3 sequence reads: CASSLDRETLRYGYTF. The DNA for the CDR3 is TGTGCCAGCAGCTTAGATAGGGAGACATTAAGATATGGCTACACCTTC.

This clonotype has just a few counts. The chain uses TRBV25-1 and TRBJ2-5; D unresolved. The CDR3 loop spans 13 amino acids. Germline-derived CDR1 and CDR2 are MGHDK and SYGVNS. Between the trimmed V and J ends, which lost 6 bases and 4 bases, there was a span of 12 bases. The CDR3 DNA follows: TGTGCCAGCAGCTTGGTGGGATCAGAGACCCAGTACTTC. Protein: CASSLVGSETQYF.

This chain uses TRBV7-2 with TRBJ2-3; 8 nucleotides line up with TRBD2. With V trimmed by 9 bases and J by 4 bases, 12 bases remained unmatched. The germline V gene encodes CDR1 SGHTA and CDR2 FQGNSA. The CDR3 is 15 residues long. The CDR3 DNA reads as TGTGCCAGTCAGCTGGGCGGGGGGCATGCAGATACGCAGTATTTT. Translation: CASQLGGGHADTQYF.

The J gene is TRBJ2-2, the V gene TRBV7-8, with a weak D call TRBD1 (6 bases). V lost 3 bases, J lost 1 base, and 12 bases lay in between. CDR3 size: 16 residues. The germline gives CDR1 SGHVS, CDR2 FQNEAQ. The CDR3 protein is CASSLLEGENTGELFF. CDR3 bases: TGTGCCAGCAGCTTGCTTGAGGGGGAGAACACCGGGGAGCTGTTTTTT. Complete variable domain (other parts from reference TRBV7-8 and TRBJ2-2): GAGVSQSPRYKVAKRGQDVALRCDPISGHVSLFWYQQALGQGPEFLTYFQNEAQLDKSGLPSDRFFAERPEGSVSTLKIQRTQQEDSAVYLCASSLLEGENTGELFFGEGSRLTVL.

This chain connects TRBV20-1 to TRBJ2-3; maybe TRBD2 (5 bases). The CDR3 spans 12 residues. Germline V gene sequence: CDR1 DFQATT, CDR2 SNEGSKA (reference sequence). The CDR3 bases are TGCAGGGCGAGCGGTACCACAGATACGCAGTATTTT. As protein: CRASGTTDTQYF.

The chain combines TRBV27 with TRBJ1-5; D unclear. Looked up from germline, CDR1 is MNHEY and CDR2 is SMNVEV (reference sequence). The CDR3 is made up of 15 amino acids. V dropped 3 bases and J dropped 1 base, with 10 bases sitting between them. CDR3 amino acids: CASSFYGISNQPQHF. CDR3 DNA: TGTGCCAGCAGTTTCTATGGGATCAGCAATCAGCCCCAGCATTTT.

CDR3 region: CATTSGNEQFF. In DNA form, the CDR3 reads TGTGCTACAACTAGCGGCAATGAGCAGTTCTTC. The genes are TRBV7-7 and TRBJ2-1; 8 bases map to TRBD2. The germline V gene has CDR1 SSHAT and CDR2 FNYEAQ (reference sequence). This CDR3 contains 11 residues.

This clonotype was seen just once. This chain uses TRBV20-1 with TRBJ2-7; a possible D gene is TRBD2 (5 bases). In germline, CDR1 is DFQATT, CDR2 SNEGSKA (reference sequence). CDR3 size: 13 residues. V was pared by 7 bases and J by 6 bases, with 19 bases between. The CDR3 region is CSVLGRSGVEQYF. DNA of the CDR3: TGCAGTGTTCTAGGGAGAAGCGGTGTCGAGCAGTACTTC.

The V gene is TRBV5-1, the J gene TRBJ2-5; no clear D gene. V shed 0 bases and J shed 4 bases, with 13 bases lying between them. The CDR3 spans 15 residues. Germline CDR1 and CDR2: SGHRS and YFSETQ. CDR3 coding DNA: TGCGCCAGCAGCTTGGGGTCGAAGAGCTCAGAGACCCAGTACTTC. Protein sequence: CASSLGSKSSETQYF. Supplemented by reference TRBV5-1 and TRBJ2-5, the full variable domain reads KAGVTQTPRYLIKTRGQQVTLSCSPISGHRSVSWYQQTPGQGLQFLFEYFSETQRNKGNFPGRFSGRQFSNSRSEMNVSTLELGDSALYLCASSLGSKSSETQYFGPGTRLLVL.

CDR3 protein: CASSSWGSGGNNEQFF. The DNA for the CDR3 is TGTGCCAGCAGCTCCTGGGGTAGCGGGGGGAACAATGAGCAGTTCTTC. The chain employs TRBV7-2 and TRBJ2-1, with 10 bases lining up with TRBD2. This CDR3 contains 16 residues. Germline CDR1 SGHTA, CDR2 FQGNSA. Losses at the gene ends were 4 bases for V and 5 bases for J; bases not matched to a gene: 8.